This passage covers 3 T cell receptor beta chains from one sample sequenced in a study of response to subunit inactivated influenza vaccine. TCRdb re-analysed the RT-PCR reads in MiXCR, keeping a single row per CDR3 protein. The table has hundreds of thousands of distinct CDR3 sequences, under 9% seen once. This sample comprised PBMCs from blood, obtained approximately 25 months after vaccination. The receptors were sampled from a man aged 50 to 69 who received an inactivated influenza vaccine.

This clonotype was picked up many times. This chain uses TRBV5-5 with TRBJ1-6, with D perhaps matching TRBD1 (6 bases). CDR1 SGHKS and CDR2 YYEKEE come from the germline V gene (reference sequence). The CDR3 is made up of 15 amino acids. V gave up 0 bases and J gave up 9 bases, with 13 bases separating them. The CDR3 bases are TGTGCCAGCAGCTTGGACGCCAGGGGTAGTTCACCCCTCCACTTT. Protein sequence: CASSLDARGSSPLHF.

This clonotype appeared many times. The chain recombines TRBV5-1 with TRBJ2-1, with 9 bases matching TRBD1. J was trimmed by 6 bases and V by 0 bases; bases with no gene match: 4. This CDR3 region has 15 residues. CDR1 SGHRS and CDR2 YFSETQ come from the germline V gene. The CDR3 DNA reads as TGCGCCAGCAGCTTGGGGGGACAGGGCCTCAATGAGCAGTTCTTC. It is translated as CASSLGGQGLNEQFF.

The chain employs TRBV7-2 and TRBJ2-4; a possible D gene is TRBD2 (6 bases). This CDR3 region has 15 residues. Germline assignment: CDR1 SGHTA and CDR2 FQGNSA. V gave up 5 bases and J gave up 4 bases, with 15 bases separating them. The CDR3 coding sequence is TGTGCCAGCAGCCTAAGTCTAGCGCAGAAAAACATTCAGTACTTC. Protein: CASSLSLAQKNIQYF.